A single TCR beta chain is shown here with its context. Original analysis: Reference gene primer amplification in the assay estimated nucleated cell counts. The data were produced by immunoSEQ multiplex PCR, yet TCRdb's version contains in-frame clones alone and is incomplete. Clone size and V and J calls were adopted from that table, with D and trimming inferred from the DNA. Of roughly 500,000 clones in the sample, over 75% were seen once. The sample originates from a study of blood T cell repertoires in COVID-19. Whole-study context: The origin of the acute and convalescent COVID-19 samples was the United States, Italy and Spain. T cells, B-cell-depleted T cells, or PBMCs provided the cDNA or gDNA that served as material.

Sequencing was carried out using peripheral blood. The sequence derives from a human donor in a cohort sampled during active COVID-19.

The CDR3 coding sequence is TGTGCCTGGAGTTTGAGGGGGCAGGCTAATGAAAAACTGTTTTTT. This codes for CAWSLRGQANEKLFF. V is TRBV30 and J is TRBJ1-4; 7 bases map to TRBD1. The germline V gene encodes CDR1 GTSNPN and CDR2 SVGIG (reference sequence). This CDR3 spans 15 amino acids. After removal of 2 bases from V and 3 bases from J, the junction contained 6 bases not matched to a gene.